This T cell receptor (beta chain) was captured in a study of monozygotic twins with inflammatory bowel disease. Study conclusions and caveats: The sharing of clonotypes with others was lower in IBD patients than in healthy twins, especially with disease activity. A single strong IBD-associated signal or clonotype was not supported by the findings. Some repertoire variability may stem from patients' differing immunosuppressive treatments.

A word on this clonotype: The target antigen is unknown.

TCRdb reprocessed the 5' RACE reads and reports one entry per CDR3 protein, with no DNA. The listing records some 90,000 distinct CDR3 sequences. The CDR3 totals 17 residues. Germline assignment: CDR1 DFQATT and CDR2 SNEGSKA (reference sequence). The V call is TRBV20-1, the J call TRBJ2-1; TCRdb's D call of TRBD2 is untestable without DNA. Sequencing was carried out using blood. This clonotype originated in a human donor with ulcerative colitis or Crohn's disease, or a healthy co-twin of an affected twin (not recorded which). The CDR3 sequence: CSARRREREKVYNEQFF.